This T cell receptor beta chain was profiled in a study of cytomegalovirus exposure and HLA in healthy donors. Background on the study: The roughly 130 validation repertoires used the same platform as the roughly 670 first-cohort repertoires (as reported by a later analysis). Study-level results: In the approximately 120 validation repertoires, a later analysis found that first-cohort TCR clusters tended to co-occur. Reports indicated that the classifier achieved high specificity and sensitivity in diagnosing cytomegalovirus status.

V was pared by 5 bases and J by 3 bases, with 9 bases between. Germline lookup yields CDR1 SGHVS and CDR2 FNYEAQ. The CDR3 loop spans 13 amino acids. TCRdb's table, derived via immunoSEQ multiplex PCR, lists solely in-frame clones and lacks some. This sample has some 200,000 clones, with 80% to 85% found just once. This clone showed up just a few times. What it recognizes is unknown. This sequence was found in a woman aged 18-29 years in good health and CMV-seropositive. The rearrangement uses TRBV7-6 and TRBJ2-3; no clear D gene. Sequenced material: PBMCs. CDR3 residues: CASSLIQTDTQYF. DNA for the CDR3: TGTGCCAGCAGCCTGATACAAACAGATACGCAGTATTTT.